A single T cell receptor (beta chain) is shown here with its context. The sample is drawn from a study of long-term antiretroviral therapy in people with HIV. Overall study: The oldest samples precede the 2015 immediate-ART recommendation by about a decade.

Survey-level immunoSEQ v3.0 assays were run. Profiling relied on immunoSEQ multiplex PCR, and the TCRdb table lists in-frame clones only, not all of them. The profile shows about 22,000 clones, approximately 90% of them singletons. Germline loops: CDR1 SGHRS, CDR2 YFSETQ. The ends lost 0 bases at V and 1 base at J; junction bases unmatched: 13. The CDR3 has 18 residues. Specimen: unsorted PBMCs, collected 0.6 years after starting antiretroviral therapy. The chain is built from TRBV5-1 and TRBJ2-7, with 7 positions matching TRBD2. This receptor was taken from a man in his 60s with HIV. The chain's CDR3 is CASSLGAGLPGLSYEQYF. Here the CDR3 DNA reads TGCGCCAGCAGCTTGGGGGCGGGACTGCCGGGACTATCCTACGAGCAGTACTTC.